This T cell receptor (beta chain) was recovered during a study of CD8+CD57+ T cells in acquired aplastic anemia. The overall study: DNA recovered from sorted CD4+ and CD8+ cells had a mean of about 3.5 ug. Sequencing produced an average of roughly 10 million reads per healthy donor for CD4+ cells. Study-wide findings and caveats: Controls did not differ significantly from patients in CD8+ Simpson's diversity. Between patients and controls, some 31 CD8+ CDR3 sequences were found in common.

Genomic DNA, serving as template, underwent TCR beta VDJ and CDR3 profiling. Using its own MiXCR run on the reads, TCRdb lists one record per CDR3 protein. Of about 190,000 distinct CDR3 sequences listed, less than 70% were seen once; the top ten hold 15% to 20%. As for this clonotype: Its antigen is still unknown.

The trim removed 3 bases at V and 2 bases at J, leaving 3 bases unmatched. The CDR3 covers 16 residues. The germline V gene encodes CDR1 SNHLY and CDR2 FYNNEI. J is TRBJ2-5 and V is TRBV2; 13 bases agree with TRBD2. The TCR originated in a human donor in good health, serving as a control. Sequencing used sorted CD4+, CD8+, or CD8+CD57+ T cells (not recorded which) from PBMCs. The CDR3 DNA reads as TGTGCCAGCAGTGACCTGGGACTAGCGGGGCAAGAGACCCAGTACTTC. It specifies CASSDLGLAGQETQYF.